These 12 T cell receptor beta chains share one sample of origin, sequenced in a study of cytomegalovirus exposure and HLA in healthy donors. A multiplex PCR was run with 60 Vbeta primers and 13 Jbeta primers. Clones were read by immunoSEQ multiplex PCR, and TCRdb kept only the in-frame ones, dropping some. This table has about 98,000 clones, 75% to 85% appearing once. Sequenced input: PBMCs. Every receptor here comes from a man aged 18 to 29 in good health and CMV-seropositive.

This chain uses TRBV7-9 with TRBJ1-6; D remains unclear. Looked up from germline, CDR1 is SEHNR and CDR2 is FQNEAQ (reference sequence). Trimming took 0 bases from V and 7 from J, leaving 10 bases between them. There are 15 residues in the CDR3. The CDR3: CASSLAGEGNSPLHF. In DNA form, the CDR3 reads TGTGCCAGCAGCTTAGCGGGAGAGGGAAATTCACCCCTCCACTTT. Full variable domain (outside the CDR3, taken from reference TRBV7-9 and TRBJ1-6): DTGVSQNPRHKITKRGQNVTFRCDPISEHNRLYWYRQTLGQGPEFLTYFQNEAQLEKSRLLSDRFSAERPKGSFSTLEIQRTEQGDSAMYLCASSLAGEGNSPLHFGNGTRLTVT.

This clone was seen a single time. The chain uses TRBV30 and TRBJ1-5, with TRBD1 matching 8 bases. This CDR3 has 16 residues. The germline CDR1 and CDR2 sequences are GTSNPN and SVGIG (reference sequence). Germline trimming cut 0 bases from V and 5 bases from J; bases unmatched to any gene: 9. The CDR3 sequence: CAWSVLSAGGHQPQHF. CDR3 sequence (DNA): TGTGCCTGGAGTGTACTCTCGGCAGGGGGCCATCAGCCCCAGCATTTT.

The chain couples TRBV9 to TRBJ2-3; 7 nucleotides line up with TRBD1. The CDR3 runs to 15 residues. Trimming took 1 base from V and 5 from J; bases not matched to a gene: 7. From germline, CDR1 is SGDLS and CDR2 YYNGEE. The CDR3 is CASSVTGVILDTQYF. The CDR3 bases are TGTGCCAGCAGCGTAACAGGGGTGATTTTAGATACGCAGTATTTT.

This clone was counted only a few times. The chain is built from TRBV25-1 and TRBJ1-1; 9 bases fit TRBD1. The CDR3 is made up of 15 amino acids. The trim removed 2 bases at V and 0 bases at J, leaving 1 base unmatched. From germline, CDR1 is MGHDK and CDR2 SYGVNS. For the CDR3, the DNA is TGTGCCAGCAGTGAAAGGGACAGGGTGAACACTGAAGCTTTCTTT. Encoded protein: CASSERDRVNTEAFF. Combining the CDR3 with reference TRBV25-1 and TRBJ1-1 gives the whole variable domain EADIYQTPRYLVIGTGKKITLECSQTMGHDKMYWYQQDPGMELHLIHYSYGVNSTEKGDLSSESTVSRIRTEHFPLTLESARPSHTSQYLCASSERDRVNTEAFFGQGTRLTVV.

V gene TRBV10-2 combines with J gene TRBJ2-5; TRBD2 aligns across 8 bases. V shed 7 bases, J shed 3 bases, and the junction held 7 bases outside the gene matches. There are 14 residues in the CDR3. The germline CDR1 and CDR2 sequences are WSHSY and SAAADI. CDR3 sequence: CASTMGLEEETQYF. CDR3 coding DNA: TGCGCCAGCACCATGGGACTAGAAGAAGAGACCCAGTACTTC.

The chain employs TRBV19 and TRBJ1-5; 9 positions match TRBD1. Unmatched junction bases numbered 2, after V lost 4 bases and J lost 7 bases. Germline-derived CDR1 and CDR2 are LNHDA and SQIVND (reference sequence). This CDR3 spans 13 amino acids. The CDR3 sequence is CASSRQGGQPQHF. The CDR3, as DNA: TGTGCCAGTAGTAGACAGGGGGGACAGCCCCAGCATTTT. Supplemented by reference TRBV19 and TRBJ1-5, the full variable domain reads DGGITQSPKYLFRKEGQNVTLSCEQNLNHDAMYWYRQDPGQGLRLIYYSQIVNDFQKGDIAEGYSVSREKKESFPLTVTSAQKNPTAFYLCASSRQGGQPQHFGDGTRLSIL.

The sample holds a few counts of this clone. The rearrangement joins TRBV29-1 to TRBJ1-1; 8 bases are shared with TRBD1. J lost 10 bases, V lost 4 bases, and 5 bases had no gene match. Germline V lookup: CDR1 SQVTM, CDR2 ANQGSEA. The CDR3 has 11 residues. The CDR3 protein is CSVGGDRTAFF. The CDR3 bases are TGCAGCGTTGGAGGGGACAGGACAGCTTTCTTT.

This chain connects TRBV5-4 to TRBJ2-1; 8 nucleotides agree with TRBD2. The V gene's germline CDR1 is SGHNT and CDR2 YYREEE (reference sequence). Trimming took 0 bases from V and 4 from J; bases not matched to a gene: 9. This CDR3 is built from 17 residues. The CDR3 sequence is CASSLVTSVDMYNEQFF. For the CDR3, the DNA is TGTGCCAGCAGCTTGGTGACTAGCGTCGATATGTACAATGAGCAGTTCTTC.

CDR3: CASSEYNEGRKLFF. CDR3 nucleotides: TGTGCCAGCAGTGAATATAATGAGGGTCGGAAACTGTTTTTT. This chain joins TRBV25-1 and TRBJ1-4; the D is unclear. Germline V gene sequence: CDR1 MGHDK, CDR2 SYGVNS. Trimming removed 0 bases from V and 11 bases from J, with 13 bases in between. The CDR3 is 14 residues long. The full variable domain, in which reference TRBV25-1 and TRBJ1-4 provide the parts outside the CDR3, is EADIYQTPRYLVIGTGKKITLECSQTMGHDKMYWYQQDPGMELHLIHYSYGVNSTEKGDLSSESTVSRIRTEHFPLTLESARPSHTSQYLCASSEYNEGRKLFFGSGTQLSVL.

The chain combines TRBV6-1 with TRBJ2-7, with D maybe TRBD1 (6 bases). The CDR3 contains 14 residues. Trimming pared 2 bases from V and 6 bases from J, leaving 14 bases between. Germline CDR1 reads MNHNS; CDR2 reads SASEGT. The CDR3 loop reads CASSELAGDGEQYF. The CDR3 bases are TGTGCCAGCAGTGAACTCGCAGGGGACGGCGAGCAGTACTTC.

This sequence joins TRBV14 and TRBJ2-3; 7 nucleotides agree with TRBD2. Trimming cost V 2 bases and J 2 bases; bases outside gene matches: 1. The CDR3 length is 14 residues. Germline assignment: CDR1 SGHDN and CDR2 FVKESK. DNA for the CDR3: TGTGCCAGCAGCCAACGGGACTACACAGATACGCAGTATTTT. This translates into CASSQRDYTDTQYF.

This clone was observed a single time. The chain has TRBV27 and TRBJ2-7; 7 bases align to TRBD1. V was pared by 5 bases and J by 2 bases, with 9 bases of the junction left unmatched. The CDR3 has 15 residues. Germline CDR1 MNHEY, CDR2 SMNVEV (reference sequence). The CDR3 reads CASSLKQGRTYEQYF. The DNA for the CDR3 is TGTGCCAGCAGTCTGAAACAGGGGCGAACCTACGAGCAGTACTTC.